This TCR beta chain was identified during a study of T cell repertoires in cytomegalovirus infection. On the study more broadly: In the study, CMV epitopes included recently identified HLA-C-restricted and well-studied HLA-B-restricted ones. Indications came from public TCR beta signatures; they pointed to CMV infection and to a matching HLA type.

Notes on this clonotype: As yet, its antigen is unknown. Sequence at one end of the junction differs from germline and may be a read error.

TCRdb reprocessed the reads via MiXCR and lists one record per CDR3 protein. The sample shows 250,000 to 400,000 distinct CDR3 sequences, around a quarter of them seen only once. CDR1 is SQVTM, CDR2 ANQGSEA, per germline. The CDR3 is made up of 14 amino acids. The clonotype was recovered from a human donor in good health (CMV status not recorded). Some clones in this sample may be carry-over from other donors' samples. The chain uses TRBV29-1 and TRBJ1-1; TRBD1 is a possible D gene (5 bases). The sequences come from cultured PBMCs, collected from culture after CMV antigen stimulation. The CDR3, as DNA: TGCAGCGTTCGCGGGGACGCCCGGAACTCTGAAGCTTTCTTT. Translating it yields CSVRGDARNSEAFF.